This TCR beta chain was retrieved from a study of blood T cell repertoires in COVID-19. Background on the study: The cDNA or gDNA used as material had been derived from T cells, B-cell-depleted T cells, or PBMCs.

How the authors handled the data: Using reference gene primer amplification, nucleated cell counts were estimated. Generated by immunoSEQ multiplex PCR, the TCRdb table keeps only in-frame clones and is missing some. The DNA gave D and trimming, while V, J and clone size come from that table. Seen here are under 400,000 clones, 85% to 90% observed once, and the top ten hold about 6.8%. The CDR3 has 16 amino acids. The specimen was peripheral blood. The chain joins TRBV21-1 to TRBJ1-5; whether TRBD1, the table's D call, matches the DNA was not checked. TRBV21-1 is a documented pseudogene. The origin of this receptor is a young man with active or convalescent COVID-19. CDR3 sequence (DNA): TGTGCCAGCAGCACACACAGGGTCGTGAGCAATCAGCCCCAGCATTTT. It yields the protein CASSTHRVVSNQPQHF.